These 22 T cell receptor beta chains came from one sample sequenced in a study of blood T cell repertoires in COVID-19 (dated by TCRdb to the early 2020s). The library relied on the immunoSEQ multiplex PCR assay. The source is immuneACCESS, and TCRdb retained only in-frame sequences with V and J called. Part of the clones is not carried over; for the studies checked, unresolved V genes explain less than half of this, and the remainder is unexplained. A total of 65,000 to 70,000 clones appear in this sample, approximately 85% of them only once. Roughly 2.9% of the sample is taken by the ten largest. Sequencing used peripheral blood. The receptors come from a man at least 80 years old with acute or convalescent COVID-19.

This chain connects TRBV13 to TRBJ2-4, with 15 bases aligning to TRBD2. Trimming at V came to 3 bases and at J to 13 bases, leaving 4 bases not matched to a gene. Germline V gene data show CDR1 as PRHDT and CDR2 as FYEKMQ (reference sequence). The CDR3 loop spans 14 amino acids. The CDR3 sequence is CASSLGLAGGGQYF. The CDR3 DNA follows: TGTGCCAGCAGCTTGGGACTAGCGGGAGGAGGACAGTACTTC.

The chain has TRBV4-3 and TRBJ2-3, with D uncertain. The CDR3 has 14 amino acids. Germline V gives CDR1 LGHNA, CDR2 YSLEER. V lost 0 bases to trimming and J lost 3 bases, with 7 bases between them. The CDR3 DNA follows: TGCGCCAGCAGCCAAGATATGAGGACAGATACGCAGTATTTT. Its protein is CASSQDMRTDTQYF.

The rearrangement links TRBV7-8 to TRBJ2-2; 11 bases agree with TRBD2. Germline assignment: CDR1 SGHVS and CDR2 FQNEAQ. The V and J ends lost 5 bases and 4 bases, in that order; junction bases with no gene match: 9. The CDR3 contains 17 residues. The CDR3, as DNA: TGTGCCAGCAGCCTCCCTAGCGGGAGGTACATCACCGGGGAGCTGTTTTTT. Protein product: CASSLPSGRYITGELFF.

The chain employs TRBV24-1 and TRBJ2-2, with 7 bases aligning to TRBD1. This CDR3 has 15 amino acids. Trimming removed 5 bases from V and 0 bases from J; junction bases left unmatched: 2. CDR1 is KGHDR, CDR2 SFDVKD, per germline. The CDR3 loop is CATSATGANTGELFF. The CDR3 DNA follows: TGTGCCACCAGTGCCACAGGGGCGAACACCGGGGAGCTGTTTTTT.

V and J are TRBV25-1 and TRBJ1-2; TRBD1 agrees at 7 bases. This CDR3 is built from 17 residues. Germline V gene lookup returns CDR1 MGHDK and CDR2 SYGVNS. J gave up 2 bases and V 1 base, and 10 bases lay outside the gene matches. In DNA, the CDR3 is TGTGCCAGCAGTGAATTCCTTGCCGGGACAGACAACTATGGCTACACCTTC. Its translation: CASSEFLAGTDNYGYTF.

Here the CDR3 reads CAISAPGTSGEQYF. In DNA, the CDR3 is TGTGCCATCAGCGCCCCGGGGACTAGCGGGGAGCAGTACTTC. The gene calls are TRBV10-3 and TRBJ2-7; 12 nucleotides align to TRBD2. J lost 7 bases, V lost 6 bases, and 7 bases had no gene match. CDR3 length: 14 amino acids. The germline CDR1 and CDR2 sequences are ENHRY and SYGVKD.

This chain links TRBV27 with TRBJ2-1; D is ambiguous. This CDR3 is built from 15 residues. The germline CDR1 and CDR2 sequences are MNHEY and SMNVEV (reference sequence). V was clipped by 3 bases and J by 3 bases, with 12 bases between them. CDR3 coding DNA: TGTGCCAGCAGTTTTGAGTCCTTAAGCTACAATGAGCAGTTCTTC. Protein: CASSFESLSYNEQFF.

Note on this clone: The sample contains more than one DNA sequence encoding this CDR3. V gene TRBV5-1 combines with J gene TRBJ1-1; 7 bases are a match to TRBD1. V trimming: 0 bases; J trimming: 3 bases; junction bases outside the gene matches: 2. CDR1 is SGHRS, CDR2 YFSETQ, per germline. CDR3 length: 14 residues. The CDR3, as DNA: TGCGCCAGCAGCTTGGGACAGGGTTACACTGAAGCTTTCTTT. This encodes CASSLGQGYTEAFF.

The rearrangement uses TRBV11-2 and TRBJ1-5, with 7 positions matching TRBD1. This CDR3 is 14 amino acids long. CDR1 and CDR2 from the germline V gene are SGHAT and FQNNGV. J gave up 7 bases and V 4 bases, and 7 bases lay outside the gene matches. The CDR3 DNA reads as TGTGCCAGCAGCTATCGGACAGGAGGACAGCCCCAGCATTTT. This sequence encodes CASSYRTGGQPQHF.

V usage is TRBV4-2 and J usage is TRBJ1-6; D possibly corresponds to TRBD1 (6 bases). Trimming stripped 0 bases from V and 4 bases from J, with 10 bases between. The germline gives CDR1 LGHNA, CDR2 YNFKEQ. This CDR3 comprises 16 residues. CDR3 residues: CASSQDQGSYNSPLHF. CDR3 bases: TGTGCCAGCAGCCAAGATCAGGGGTCTTATAATTCACCCCTCCACTTT.

The chain couples TRBV5-1 to TRBJ2-2; 7 bases line up with TRBD1. The CDR3 is 15 residues long. V was pared by 1 base and J by 5 bases, with 5 bases of the junction left unmatched. CDR1 is SGHRS and CDR2 is YFSETQ in the germline V gene. The CDR3 is CASSLTFRGTGELFF. CDR3 bases: TGCGCCAGCAGCTTGACCTTCAGGGGGACCGGGGAGCTGTTTTTT.

The chain carries TRBV30 and TRBJ1-2; 7 bases match TRBD1. The germline gives CDR1 GTSNPN, CDR2 SVGIG (reference sequence). The V segment lost 5 bases and the J segment 4 bases; nucleotides outside the gene matches: 4. CDR3 size: 12 residues. CDR3 bases: TGTGCCTGGGACAGGGCGGGCTATGGCTACACCTTC. This sequence encodes CAWDRAGYGYTF. Together with reference TRBV30 and TRBJ1-2, the CDR3 gives the full variable domain: SQTIHQWPATLVQPVGSPLSLECTVEGTSNPNLYWYRQAAGRGLQLLFYSVGIGQISSEVPQNLSASRPQDRQFILSSKKLLLSDSGFYLCAWDRAGYGYTFGSGTRLTVV.

The rearrangement uses TRBV11-3 and TRBJ2-7, with D possibly being TRBD2 (6 bases). The germline V and J ends were trimmed by 5 bases and 5 bases, with 16 bases remaining between them. CDR1 is SGHNT and CDR2 is YENEEA in the germline V gene. This CDR3 has 14 amino acids. In DNA, the CDR3 is TGTGCCAGCAGCCGGGCGGCGGGGCGTGACGAGCAGTACTTC. It encodes CASSRAAGRDEQYF.

This clone was recorded once. The chain employs TRBV24-1 and TRBJ2-3; TRBD1 is a possible D gene (5 bases). The CDR3 is 13 amino acids. Germline V CDR1 and CDR2: KGHDR, SFDVKD. Trimming shortened V by 7 bases and J by 4 bases, and 11 bases separated the two germline ends. The CDR3 DNA reads as TGTGCCACCAGAGGGGTATACCCAGATACGCAGTATTTT. It yields the protein CATRGVYPDTQYF.

This rearrangement joins TRBV6-6 to TRBJ1-1; 11 nucleotides align to TRBD1. The CDR3 is 13 amino acids. CDR1 and CDR2 (germline): MNHNY, SVGAGI (reference sequence). After removal of 8 bases from V and 6 bases from J, the junction contained 5 bases not matched to a gene. DNA of the CDR3: TGTGCCAGCGGAGGGACAGGGGGGTCTGAAGCTTTCTTT. Its protein is CASGGTGGSEAFF.

The chain employs TRBV5-1 and TRBJ1-2; 7 bases line up with TRBD1. After removal of 0 bases from V and 8 bases from J, the junction contained 16 bases not matched to a gene. Germline CDR1 is SGHRS and CDR2 is YFSETQ. The CDR3 is 17 residues long. The CDR3 nucleotides are TGCGCCAGCAGCTTGGAAGGCAGAGGGGGCCGGAGGAGAGGCTACACCTTC. Protein sequence: CASSLEGRGGRRRGYTF.

This chain links TRBV20-1 with TRBJ1-1, with D possibly TRBD1 on 5 matching bases. There are 11 residues in the CDR3. Germline V gene data show CDR1 as DFQATT and CDR2 as SNEGSKA (reference sequence). The germline V and J ends were trimmed by 6 bases and 6 bases, with 11 bases remaining between them. The CDR3 nucleotides are TGCAGTGCCGCGGGGGTCCCTGAAGCTTTCTTT. Its translation: CSAAGVPEAFF.

J is TRBJ2-1 and V is TRBV3-1 (or the pseudogene TRBV3-2), with 12 bases lining up with TRBD2. The CDR3 contains 16 residues. The V and J ends lost 2 bases and 7 bases, in that order; junction bases with no gene match: 6. The germline V gene encodes CDR1 LGHDT and CDR2 YNNKEL (reference sequence). DNA of the CDR3: TGTGCCAGCAGCCAACCGACTAGCGGGAGAGCAAATGAGCAGTTCTTC. It encodes CASSQPTSGRANEQFF.

The chain couples TRBV9 to TRBJ2-3; 11 positions agree with TRBD2. Germline lookup yields CDR1 SGDLS and CDR2 YYNGEE. J was trimmed by 0 bases and V by 3 bases; bases with no gene match: 6. The CDR3 totals 17 residues. The DNA for the CDR3 is TGTGCCAGCAGCGGTAGCGGGAGGGACCCTAGCACAGATACGCAGTATTTT. It is translated as CASSGSGRDPSTDTQYF.

In this sample, this clone turned up a few times. The chain is built from TRBV4-2 and TRBJ1-2; weak D call: TRBD1 (6 bases). The CDR3 is 15 residues long. V was pared by 0 bases and J by 4 bases, with 12 bases between. In germline, CDR1 is LGHNA, CDR2 YNFKEQ. As DNA, the CDR3 is TGTGCCAGCAGCCAAGATATAATAGGGGGCTATGGCTACACCTTC. Amino acid sequence: CASSQDIIGGYGYTF.

This clone came up a few times. This chain uses TRBV7-2 with TRBJ1-2; the match to TRBD1 covers 9 bases. V shed 5 bases and J 4 bases; nucleotides not matched to a gene: 11. Per the germline V gene, CDR1 is SGHTA and CDR2 is FQGNSA. The CDR3 is 16 amino acids. The CDR3 loop reads CASSPTGDRALYGYTF. CDR3 DNA: TGTGCCAGCAGCCCTACCGGGGACAGGGCCCTCTATGGCTACACCTTC.

The V gene is TRBV7-9, the J gene TRBJ2-3, with D uncertain. The CDR3 runs to 15 residues. CDR1 and CDR2 from the germline V gene are SEHNR and FQNEAQ (reference sequence). V gave up 1 base and J gave up 0 bases, with 8 bases separating them. Here the CDR3 reads CASSLGVRSTDTQYF. In DNA form, the CDR3 reads TGTGCCAGCAGCTTAGGAGTGCGTAGCACAGATACGCAGTATTTT.